Presented here are 15 T cell receptor beta chains from one specimen sequenced in a study of T cell responses to AZD1222 COVID-19 vaccine. TCRdb keeps only in-frame clones here, not all; method: immunoSEQ multiplex PCR. The table lists some 130,000 clones, 70% to 90% of them singletons. Sequenced material: peripheral blood, taken on day 0 of AZD1222 vaccination. Receptor source: an adult in good health.

This clone was seen a few times. This sequence joins TRBV9 and TRBJ1-3; TRBD1 agrees at 7 bases. CDR3 size: 17 residues. The V gene's germline CDR1 is SGDLS and CDR2 YYNGEE. Trimming took 3 bases from V and 0 from J; bases not matched to a gene: 9. The CDR3 nucleotides read TGTGCCAGCAGCGCATTTCAGGGGACAGCCTCTGGAAACACCATATATTTT. This encodes CASSAFQGTASGNTIYF.

This clone was seen only once. The chain joins TRBV5-6 to TRBJ2-7; TRBD1 aligns across 9 bases. The length of the CDR3 is 14 residues. The germline gives CDR1 SGHDT, CDR2 YYEEEE. The V and J ends lost 2 bases and 4 bases, in that order; junction bases with no gene match: 4. Written as DNA, the CDR3 is TGTGCCAGCAGCTTAGGGACAGGGCGGTACGAGCAGTACTTC. This codes for CASSLGTGRYEQYF.

This chain connects TRBV20-1 to TRBJ2-3, with 9 bases fitting TRBD2. V was clipped by 3 bases and J by 2 bases; unmatched bases: 6. Looked up from germline, CDR1 is DFQATT and CDR2 is SNEGSKA (reference sequence). CDR3 length: 15 residues. The CDR3 region is CSASLSGGITDTQYF. The CDR3 DNA is TGCAGTGCTAGTCTCAGCGGGGGGATCACAGATACGCAGTATTTT.

This chain uses TRBV5-1 with TRBJ1-4; the match to TRBD1 covers 10 bases. Trimming at V came to 4 bases and at J to 5 bases, leaving 2 bases not matched to a gene. This CDR3 has 14 residues. Germline V gene sequence: CDR1 SGHRS, CDR2 YFSETQ. This CDR3 reads CASSQTGGNEKLFF. CDR3 in DNA: TGCGCCAGCAGCCAGACAGGGGGCAATGAAAAACTGTTTTTT.

This chain links TRBV28 with TRBJ1-2, with a possible D match to TRBD1 (5 bases). V was shortened by 7 bases and J by 7 bases, with 16 bases between the two germline ends. The CDR3 has 13 residues. Germline CDR1 MDHEN, CDR2 SYDVKM. CDR3 nucleotide sequence: TGTGCCAGCATCCCTCAGGGATGGGTTGGCTACACCTTC. It translates to CASIPQGWVGYTF.

The J gene is TRBJ2-5, the V gene TRBV12-3 or TRBV12-4, with D uncertain. This CDR3 is built from 12 residues. V lost 3 bases and J 12 bases, leaving 14 bases between the germline ends. The CDR3 sequence is CASSFWLESEYF. The DNA for the CDR3 is TGTGCCAGCAGTTTTTGGCTGGAGTCGGAGTACTTC.

The genes are TRBV12-5 and TRBJ2-3; D unresolved. Germline lookup yields CDR1 LGHNT and CDR2 FRNRAP. This CDR3 is built from 16 residues. V was shortened by 2 bases and J by 3 bases, with 15 bases between the two germline ends. CDR3 sequence reads: CASGLFRSLDTDTQYF. CDR3 DNA: TGTGCTAGTGGTTTGTTTAGGTCGCTAGATACAGATACGCAGTATTTT.

V and J are TRBV3-1 (or the pseudogene TRBV3-2) and TRBJ2-7; no definite D call. Germline V lookup: CDR1 LGHDT, CDR2 YNNKEL (reference sequence). V lost 2 bases and J 5 bases, leaving 4 bases between the germline ends. The CDR3 sequence is 11 residues long. The CDR3 nucleotides are TGTGCCAGCAGCCAACAAAACGAGCAGTACTTC. Translated, it gives CASSQQNEQYF.

The chain employs TRBV5-4 and TRBJ1-3; no definite D call. This CDR3 comprises 15 residues. CDR1 is SGHNT and CDR2 is YYREEE in the germline V gene (reference sequence). The V end was cut by 4 bases, the J end by 0 bases, with 11 bases between. This chain's CDR3 is CASSTPRDSGNTIYF. The CDR3 DNA is TGTGCCAGCAGCACCCCACGAGACTCTGGAAACACCATATATTTT.

V gene TRBV18 combines with J gene TRBJ2-7; TRBD2 matches at 14 bases. The CDR3 consists of 18 residues. The V segment lost 3 bases and the J segment 0 bases; nucleotides outside the gene matches: 7. From germline, CDR1 is KGHSH and CDR2 LQKENI. The CDR3 DNA is TGTGCCAGCTCACCCACCGGGACTAGCGGGAGCAGCTCCTACGAGCAGTACTTC. The encoded protein is CASSPTGTSGSSSYEQYF.

The chain is built from TRBV6-6 and TRBJ1-1, with a possible D match to TRBD1 (6 bases). CDR1 MNHNY and CDR2 SVGAGI come from the germline V gene (reference sequence). The CDR3 sequence is 13 residues long. The V and J ends lost 6 bases and 8 bases respectively, with 16 bases between them. The CDR3 protein is CASSPLSTGEAFF. The CDR3 DNA is TGTGCCAGCAGCCCCCTTTCTACAGGGGAAGCTTTCTTT.

This chain uses TRBV28 with TRBJ2-1, with D unclear. CDR1 MDHEN and CDR2 SYDVKM come from the germline V gene. V lost 7 bases to trimming and J lost 4 bases, with 5 bases between them. This CDR3 has 11 residues. CDR3 in amino acids: CASMRYNEQFF. CDR3 nucleotides: TGTGCCAGCATGCGGTACAATGAGCAGTTCTTC.

CDR3 loop: CASSVGGPLHF. For the CDR3, the DNA is TGTGCCAGCAGTGTGGGTGGACCCCTCCACTTT. The J gene is TRBJ1-6, the V gene TRBV12-3 or TRBV12-4, with D hard to call. The CDR3 totals 11 residues. Trimming stripped 5 bases from V and 12 bases from J, with 8 bases between.

The chain uses TRBV15 and TRBJ2-1, with D possibly TRBD2 on 5 matching bases. The germline V and J ends were trimmed by 2 bases and 0 bases, with 11 bases remaining between them. Germline CDR1 LNHNV, CDR2 YYDKDF (reference sequence). The CDR3 is made up of 16 amino acids. The chain's CDR3 is CATSRTRDSSYNEQFF. The CDR3 nucleotides are TGTGCCACCAGCAGAACTAGAGATTCCTCCTACAATGAGCAGTTCTTC.

This clone was recorded a few times. CDR3 in amino acids: CASSFVSGGYTF. The CDR3 DNA follows: TGTGCCAGCAGCTTCGTTTCGGGAGGCTACACCTTC. The chain couples TRBV5-6 to TRBJ1-2; no definite D call. This CDR3 has 12 residues. Germline V gene data show CDR1 as SGHDT and CDR2 as YYEEEE. Trimming shortened V by 2 bases and J by 8 bases, and 10 bases separated the two germline ends.